Below, one T cell receptor (beta chain) is given with its context. Antigen specificity is unknown. Generated by immunoSEQ multiplex PCR, the TCRdb table keeps only in-frame clones and is missing some. Among 95,000 to 150,000 clones listed, about 93% were seen once. From germline, CDR1 is MNHNS and CDR2 SASEGT. The CDR3 is 13 amino acids. V lost 5 bases and J lost 9, with 14 bases in between. This sample stems from a study of graft-versus-host responses after intestinal transplantation. For the study at large: Recipients obtained multivisceral, liver-intestinal, or isolated intestinal transplants. Anti-thymocyte globulin induction, then tacrolimus and steroids for about three years, went to all recipients.

Findings and limits, study-wide: An association linked early post-transplant HvG declines with peak circulating GvH clone levels. Among recipient marrow samples, GvH clones were found; some appeared first in ileum or blood.

This clonotype was obtained from a human donor who received an intestinal transplant. Sequenced here: unstimulated CD4+ T cells sorted from spleen or lymph node cells, sampled before intestinal transplant. The V and J genes are TRBV6-1 and TRBJ1-5; D gene ambiguous. The CDR3 region has the DNA TGTGCCAGCAGTCCCGATAGACAAAGGCCCCAGCATTTT. As protein: CASSPDRQRPQHF.